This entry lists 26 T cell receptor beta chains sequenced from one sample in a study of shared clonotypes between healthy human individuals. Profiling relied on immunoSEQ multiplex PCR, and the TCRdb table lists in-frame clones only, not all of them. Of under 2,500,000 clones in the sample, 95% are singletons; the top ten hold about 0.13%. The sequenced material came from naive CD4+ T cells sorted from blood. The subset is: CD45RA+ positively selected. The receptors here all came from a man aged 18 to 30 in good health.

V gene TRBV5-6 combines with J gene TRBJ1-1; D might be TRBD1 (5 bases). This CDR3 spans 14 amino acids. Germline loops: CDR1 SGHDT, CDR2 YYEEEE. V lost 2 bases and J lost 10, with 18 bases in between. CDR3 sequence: CASSLTTVTLTAFF. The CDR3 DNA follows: TGTGCCAGCAGCTTAACGACAGTTACACTGACAGCTTTCTTT.

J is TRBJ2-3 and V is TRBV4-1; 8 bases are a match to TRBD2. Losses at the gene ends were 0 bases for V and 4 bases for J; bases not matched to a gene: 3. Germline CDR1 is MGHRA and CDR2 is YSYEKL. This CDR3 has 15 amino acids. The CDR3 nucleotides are TGCGCCAGCAGCCAAGATCGGCGGGGGGCAGATACGCAGTATTTT. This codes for CASSQDRRGADTQYF.

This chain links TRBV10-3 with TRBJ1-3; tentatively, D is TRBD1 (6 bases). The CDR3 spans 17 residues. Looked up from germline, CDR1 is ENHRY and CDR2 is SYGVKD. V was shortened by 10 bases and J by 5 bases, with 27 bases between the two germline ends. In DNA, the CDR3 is TGTGCCACTTGCCCGGGGGAACAGGGAGGGGGAAGAAACACCATATATTTT. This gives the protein CATCPGEQGGGRNTIYF.

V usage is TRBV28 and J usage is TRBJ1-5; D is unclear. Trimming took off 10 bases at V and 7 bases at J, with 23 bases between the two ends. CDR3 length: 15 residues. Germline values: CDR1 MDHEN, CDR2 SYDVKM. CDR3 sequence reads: CATPYSATQTQPQHF. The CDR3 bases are TGTGCCACCCCCTACTCGGCGACTCAAACCCAGCCCCAGCATTTT.

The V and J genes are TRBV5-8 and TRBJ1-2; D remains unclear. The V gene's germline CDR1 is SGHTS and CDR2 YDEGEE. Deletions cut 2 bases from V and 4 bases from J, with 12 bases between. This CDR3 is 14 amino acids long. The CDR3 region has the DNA TGTGCCAGCAGCTTCGCAGGAGATGGCTATGGCTACACCTTC. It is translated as CASSFAGDGYGYTF.

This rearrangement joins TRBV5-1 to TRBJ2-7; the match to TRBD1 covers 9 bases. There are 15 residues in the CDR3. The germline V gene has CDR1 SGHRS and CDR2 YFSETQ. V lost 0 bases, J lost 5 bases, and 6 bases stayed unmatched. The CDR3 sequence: CASSLDGTGTDEQYF. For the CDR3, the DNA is TGCGCCAGCAGCTTGGATGGGACAGGGACCGACGAGCAGTACTTC. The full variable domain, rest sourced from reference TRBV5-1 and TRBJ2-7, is KAGVTQTPRYLIKTRGQQVTLSCSPISGHRSVSWYQQTPGQGLQFLFEYFSETQRNKGNFPGRFSGRQFSNSRSEMNVSTLELGDSALYLCASSLDGTGTDEQYFGPGTRLTVT.

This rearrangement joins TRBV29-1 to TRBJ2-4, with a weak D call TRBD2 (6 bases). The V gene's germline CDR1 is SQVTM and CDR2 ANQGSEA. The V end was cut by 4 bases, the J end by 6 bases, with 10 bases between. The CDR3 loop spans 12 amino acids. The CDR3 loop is CSVVIAANIQYF. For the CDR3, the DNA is TGCAGCGTTGTAATAGCGGCAAACATTCAGTACTTC. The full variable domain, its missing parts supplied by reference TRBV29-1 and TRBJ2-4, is SAVISQKPSRDICQRGTSLTIQCQVDSQVTMMFWYRQQPGQSLTLIATANQGSEATYESGFVIDKFPISRPNLTFSTLTVSNMSPEDSSIYLCSVVIAANIQYFGAGTRLSVL.

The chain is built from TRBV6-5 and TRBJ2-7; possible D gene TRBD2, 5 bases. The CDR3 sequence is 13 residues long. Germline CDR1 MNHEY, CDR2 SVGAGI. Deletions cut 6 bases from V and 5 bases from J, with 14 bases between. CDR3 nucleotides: TGTGCCAGCAGCCGGACTCCACGGAACGAGCAGTACTTC. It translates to CASSRTPRNEQYF.

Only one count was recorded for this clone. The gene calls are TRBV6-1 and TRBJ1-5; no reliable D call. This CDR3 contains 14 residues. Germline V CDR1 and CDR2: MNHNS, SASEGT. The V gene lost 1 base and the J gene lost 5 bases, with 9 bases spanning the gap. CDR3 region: CASSEDSPYQPQHF. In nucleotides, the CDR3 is TGTGCCAGCAGTGAAGACAGCCCCTATCAGCCCCAGCATTTT.

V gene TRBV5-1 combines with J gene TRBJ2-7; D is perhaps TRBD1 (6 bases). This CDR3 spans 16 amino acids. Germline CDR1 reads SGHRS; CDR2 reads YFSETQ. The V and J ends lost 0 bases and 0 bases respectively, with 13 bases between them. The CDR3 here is CASSLGGTHSSYEQYF. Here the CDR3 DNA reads TGCGCCAGCAGCTTGGGTGGGACACACTCCTCCTACGAGCAGTACTTC.

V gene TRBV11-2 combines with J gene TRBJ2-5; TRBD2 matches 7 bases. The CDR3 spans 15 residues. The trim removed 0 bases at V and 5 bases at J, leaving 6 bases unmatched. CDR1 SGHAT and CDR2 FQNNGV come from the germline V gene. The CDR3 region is CASSLDGQGGETQYF. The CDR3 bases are TGTGCCAGCAGCTTAGATGGTCAGGGAGGGGAGACCCAGTACTTC.

In DNA, the CDR3 is TGTGCCAGCAGCTTCGTAGCGACAGCCAAAAACATTCAGTACTTC. Its protein is CASSFVATAKNIQYF. The genes are TRBV5-6 and TRBJ2-4; TRBD2 is a possible D gene (5 bases). The germline V gene encodes CDR1 SGHDT and CDR2 YYEEEE. This CDR3 contains 15 residues. With 2 bases removed from V and 0 bases from J, the gap between germline ends came to 9 bases.

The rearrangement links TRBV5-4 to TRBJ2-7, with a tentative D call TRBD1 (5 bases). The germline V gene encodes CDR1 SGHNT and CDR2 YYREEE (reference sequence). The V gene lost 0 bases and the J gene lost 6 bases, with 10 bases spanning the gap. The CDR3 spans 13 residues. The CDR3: CASSLGQLGEQYF. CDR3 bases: TGTGCCAGCAGCTTGGGACAGCTAGGCGAGCAGTACTTC.

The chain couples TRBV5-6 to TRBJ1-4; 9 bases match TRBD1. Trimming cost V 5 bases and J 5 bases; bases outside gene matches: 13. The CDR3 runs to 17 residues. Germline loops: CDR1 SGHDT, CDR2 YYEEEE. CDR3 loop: CASRQGTGLPKNEKLFF. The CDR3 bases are TGTGCCAGCAGACAAGGGACAGGGCTCCCGAAAAATGAAAAACTGTTTTTT. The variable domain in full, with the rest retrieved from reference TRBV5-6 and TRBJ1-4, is DAGVTQSPTHLIKTRGQQVTLRCSPKSGHDTVSWYQQALGQGPQFIFQYYEEEERQRGNFPDRFSGHQFPNYSSELNVNALLLGDSALYLCASRQGTGLPKNEKLFFGSGTQLSVL.

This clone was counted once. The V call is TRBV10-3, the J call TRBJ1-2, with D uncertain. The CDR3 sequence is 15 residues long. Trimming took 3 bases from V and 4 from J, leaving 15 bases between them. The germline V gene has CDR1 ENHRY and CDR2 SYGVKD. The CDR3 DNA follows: TGTGCCATCAGTGAACCCCTCCGGGAAGGCTATGGCTACACCTTC. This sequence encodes CAISEPLREGYGYTF.

The chain's CDR3 is CASSLEGYYLGDEQFF. DNA of the CDR3: TGTGCCAGCAGCTTAGAGGGTTACTACCTCGGGGATGAGCAGTTCTTC. The chain carries TRBV7-2 and TRBJ2-1, with D perhaps matching TRBD2 (5 bases). Per germline, CDR1 SGHTA and CDR2 FQGNSA. The CDR3 loop spans 16 amino acids. V was trimmed by 1 base and J by 8 bases, leaving 18 bases between them.

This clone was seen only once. CDR3 nucleotide sequence: TGTGCCAGCAGCTTGATTAATTCACCCCTCCACTTT. Translating gives CASSLINSPLHF. The rearrangement links TRBV5-6 to TRBJ1-6, with unresolved D. This CDR3 is 12 amino acids long. Trimming cost V 1 base and J 6 bases, with 2 bases left between them. Germline V CDR1 and CDR2: SGHDT, YYEEEE.

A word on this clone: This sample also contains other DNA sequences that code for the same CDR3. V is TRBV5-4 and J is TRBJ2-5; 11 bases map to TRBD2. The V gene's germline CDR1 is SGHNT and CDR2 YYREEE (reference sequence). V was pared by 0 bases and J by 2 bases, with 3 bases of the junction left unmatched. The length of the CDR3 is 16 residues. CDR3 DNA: TGTGCCAGCAGCTTGGGGCTAGCGGGAGGACAAGAGACCCAGTACTTC. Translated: CASSLGLAGGQETQYF. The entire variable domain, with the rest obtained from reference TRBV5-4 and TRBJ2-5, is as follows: ETGVTQSPTHLIKTRGQQVTLRCSSQSGHNTVSWYQQALGQGPQFIFQYYREEENGRGNFPPRFSGLQFPNYSSELNVNALELDDSALYLCASSLGLAGGQETQYFGPGTRLLVL.

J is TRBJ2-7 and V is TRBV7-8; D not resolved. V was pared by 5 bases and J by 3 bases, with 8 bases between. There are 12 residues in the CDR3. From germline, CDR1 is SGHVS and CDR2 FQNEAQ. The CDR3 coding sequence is TGTGCCAGCAGCAATAACAACTACGAGCAGTACTTC. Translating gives CASSNNNYEQYF. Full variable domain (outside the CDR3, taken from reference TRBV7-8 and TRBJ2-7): GAGVSQSPRYKVAKRGQDVALRCDPISGHVSLFWYQQALGQGPEFLTYFQNEAQLDKSGLPSDRFFAERPEGSVSTLKIQRTQQEDSAVYLCASSNNNYEQYFGPGTRLTVT.

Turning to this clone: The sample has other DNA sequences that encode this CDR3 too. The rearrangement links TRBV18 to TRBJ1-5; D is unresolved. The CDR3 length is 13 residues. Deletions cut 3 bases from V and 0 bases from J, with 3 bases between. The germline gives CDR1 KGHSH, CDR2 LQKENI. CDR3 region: CASSPGSNQPQHF. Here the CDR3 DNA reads TGTGCCAGCTCACCGGGTAGCAATCAGCCCCAGCATTTT.

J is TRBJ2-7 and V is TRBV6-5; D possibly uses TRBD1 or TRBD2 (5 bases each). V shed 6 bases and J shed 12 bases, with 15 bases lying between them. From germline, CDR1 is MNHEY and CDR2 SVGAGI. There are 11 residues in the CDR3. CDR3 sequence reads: CASSPGRLMYF. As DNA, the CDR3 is TGTGCCAGCAGCCCGGGGCGTCTGATGTACTTC.

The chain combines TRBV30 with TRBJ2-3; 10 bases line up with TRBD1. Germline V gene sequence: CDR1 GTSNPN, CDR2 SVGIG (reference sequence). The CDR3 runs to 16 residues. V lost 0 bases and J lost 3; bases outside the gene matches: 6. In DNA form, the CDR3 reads TGTGCCTGGAGTGTACTCAGGACAGGGGGGACAGATACGCAGTATTTT. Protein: CAWSVLRTGGTDTQYF.

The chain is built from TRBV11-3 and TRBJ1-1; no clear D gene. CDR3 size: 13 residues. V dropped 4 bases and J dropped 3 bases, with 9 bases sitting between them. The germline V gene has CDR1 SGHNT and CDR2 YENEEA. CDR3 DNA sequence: TGTGCCAGCAGCTACCATTGGGACACTGAAGCTTTCTTT. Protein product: CASSYHWDTEAFF.

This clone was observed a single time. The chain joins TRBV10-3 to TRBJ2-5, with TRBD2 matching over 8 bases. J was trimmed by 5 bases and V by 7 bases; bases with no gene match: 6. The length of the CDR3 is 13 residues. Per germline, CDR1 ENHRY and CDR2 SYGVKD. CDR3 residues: CAIKRREAETQYF. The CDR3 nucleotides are TGTGCCATCAAACGGCGGGAGGCGGAGACCCAGTACTTC.

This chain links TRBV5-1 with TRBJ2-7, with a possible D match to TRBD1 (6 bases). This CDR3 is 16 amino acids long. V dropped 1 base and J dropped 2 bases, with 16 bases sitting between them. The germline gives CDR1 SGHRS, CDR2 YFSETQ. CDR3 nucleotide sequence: TGCGCCAGCAGCTTGCCCCACGGGACACTCGCCTACGAGCAGTACTTC. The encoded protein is CASSLPHGTLAYEQYF. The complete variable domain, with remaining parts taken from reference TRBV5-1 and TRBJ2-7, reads KAGVTQTPRYLIKTRGQQVTLSCSPISGHRSVSWYQQTPGQGLQFLFEYFSETQRNKGNFPGRFSGRQFSNSRSEMNVSTLELGDSALYLCASSLPHGTLAYEQYFGPGTRLTVT.

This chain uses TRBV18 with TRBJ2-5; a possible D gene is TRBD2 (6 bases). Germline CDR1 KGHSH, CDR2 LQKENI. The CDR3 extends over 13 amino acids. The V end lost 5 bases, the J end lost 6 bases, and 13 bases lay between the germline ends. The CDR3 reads CASSSGGAKTQYF. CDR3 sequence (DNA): TGTGCCAGCTCATCCGGGGGTGCGAAGACCCAGTACTTC.